The clone carrying this T cell receptor beta chain has a handful of counts. Clones were sequenced by immunoSEQ multiplex PCR, and TCRdb holds only the in-frame ones, with some missing. The table records 84,000 or so clones, 84% of them present only once. These data come from a study of OX40 agonist ivuxolimab in advanced cancers. Whole-study context: The dose-escalation cohort had hepatocellular carcinoma, melanoma, renal cell or head and neck cancer. Patients with prior anti-PD-1, anti-PD-L1 or anti-CTLA-4 therapy were eligible; 35% to 50% had some.

Unmatched junction bases numbered 10, after V lost 7 bases and J lost 7 bases. There are 14 residues in the CDR3. Germline CDR1 is MDHEN and CDR2 is SYDVKM. A history of autoimmune disease or systemic immunosuppression excluded patients. The chain is built from TRBV28 and TRBJ1-5; 7 bases match TRBD1. The sequence was obtained from an adult with an advanced solid tumor such as melanoma, head and neck, liver or kidney cancer. This specimen consisted of CD4+ or CD8+ T cells sorted from blood, obtained in a trial of the OX40 agonist ivuxolimab. The CDR3 DNA reads as TGTGCCAGCATATTGGAGGGGGCTAGGCAGCCCCAGCATTTT. Encoded protein: CASILEGARQPQHF.